This TCR beta chain derives from a study of blood T cell repertoires in COVID-19. Turning to the study itself: Acute-phase and convalescent COVID-19 samples originated in the United States, Italy and Spain. In each case, the material was cDNA or gDNA derived from T cells, B-cell-depleted T cells, or PBMCs.

This CDR3 region has 11 residues. Original processing methods: Amplification of reference gene primers was used by the study to estimate nucleated cell counts. Profiled with immunoSEQ multiplex PCR; TCRdb holds only in-frame clones, not every one. That table gives V, J and clone size, and the DNA gave D and trimming. Among about 440,000 clones listed, 75% to 90% were seen once. This TCR was sampled from a woman younger than 45 with acute or convalescent COVID-19. The V gene is TRBV21-1, the J gene TRBJ2-7; the listed D gene, TRBD2, was not tested against the DNA. TRBV21-1 is shown as a pseudogene. The sequenced sample consisted of peripheral blood. For the CDR3, the DNA is TGTGCCAGCGGCCCGCGGTTCGAGCAGTACTTC. This codes for CASGPRFEQYF.